The next 20 T cell receptor beta chains were all read from a single sample in a study of blood T cell repertoires in COVID-19. Clones were read by immunoSEQ multiplex PCR, and TCRdb kept only the in-frame ones, dropping some. The data hold a few hundred thousand clones, with roughly 87% observed a single time. The material sequenced was peripheral blood. The receptors were gathered from a young woman who had recovered from COVID-19.

The V gene is TRBV7-2, the J gene TRBJ2-3; TRBD2 agrees at 10 bases. Germline assignment: CDR1 SGHTA and CDR2 FQGNSA. The CDR3 totals 17 residues. J gave up 4 bases and V 0 bases, and 7 bases lay outside the gene matches. This CDR3 is CASSLAWASGSPDTQYF. In nucleotides, the CDR3 is TGTGCCAGCAGCTTAGCCTGGGCTAGCGGGAGCCCAGATACGCAGTATTTT.

V and J are TRBV11-3 and TRBJ1-1; TRBD1 matches at 11 bases. V lost 3 bases, J lost 4 bases, and 4 bases stayed unmatched. Per germline, CDR1 SGHNT and CDR2 YENEEA. The CDR3 spans 15 residues. CDR3 sequence (DNA): TGTGCCAGCAGCTTCCCGGGACAGGGGGGCACTGAAGCTTTCTTT. Its protein is CASSFPGQGGTEAFF.

The chain recombines TRBV27 with TRBJ2-3; 10 positions match TRBD2. The CDR3 has 15 amino acids. CDR1 MNHEY and CDR2 SMNVEV come from the germline V gene (reference sequence). Trimming at V came to 8 bases and at J to 1 base, leaving 6 bases not matched to a gene. In DNA form, the CDR3 reads TGTGCCAGCGGCCTCGGGACTAGCGGCACAGATACGCAGTATTTT. Translated: CASGLGTSGTDTQYF.

The CDR3 region is CASSLAGELFF. As DNA, the CDR3 is TGTGCCAGCAGCTTAGCTGGGGAGCTGTTTTTT. This rearrangement joins TRBV11-2 to TRBJ2-2; D unclear. This CDR3 is 11 amino acids long. V was trimmed by 1 base and J by 8 bases, leaving 2 bases between them. Germline assignment: CDR1 SGHAT and CDR2 FQNNGV.

The chain couples TRBV2 to TRBJ2-3; 11 nucleotides align to TRBD1. Per germline, CDR1 SNHLY and CDR2 FYNNEI. The CDR3 spans 13 residues. The V and J ends lost 9 bases and 6 bases, in that order; junction bases with no gene match: 5. The CDR3 DNA follows: TGTGCCAGTGGACAGGGGGCAGGTGATACGCAGTATTTT. Its translation is CASGQGAGDTQYF.

V is TRBV27 and J is TRBJ1-6; D may be TRBD1 (5 bases). From germline, CDR1 is MNHEY and CDR2 SMNVEV (reference sequence). Trimming took 5 bases from V and 9 from J, leaving 11 bases between them. This CDR3 is 13 amino acids long. The CDR3, as DNA: TGTGCCAGCAGTACACCAGGGTTTTCACCCCTCCACTTT. Encoded protein: CASSTPGFSPLHF.

The CDR3 sequence: CASSSGQGWDTGELFF. CDR3 bases: TGTGCCAGCAGCTCGGGACAGGGCTGGGACACCGGGGAGCTGTTTTTT. The genes are TRBV7-9 and TRBJ2-2, with TRBD1 identical over 9 bases. Germline CDR1 is SEHNR and CDR2 is FQNEAQ (reference sequence). Trimming at V came to 4 bases and at J to 3 bases, leaving 6 bases not matched to a gene. This CDR3 is built from 16 residues.

The table lists this clone with a few counts. V and J are TRBV6-2 or TRBV6-3 and TRBJ1-1; 8 bases align to TRBD1. Germline lookup yields CDR1 MNHEY and CDR2 SVGEGT. The CDR3 is 16 amino acids. The J segment lost 7 bases and the V segment lost 0 bases, leaving 10 bases of the junction unmatched. CDR3 in amino acids: CASSYSETGVSGEAFF. CDR3 bases: TGTGCCAGCAGTTACTCGGAGACAGGGGTATCCGGTGAAGCTTTCTTT.

The rearrangement uses TRBV18 and TRBJ1-3; the D is unclear. This CDR3 spans 14 amino acids. Germline values: CDR1 KGHSH, CDR2 LQKENI. V was clipped by 6 bases and J by 4 bases, with 13 bases between them. The CDR3 loop is CASSQFSPGNTIYF. CDR3 bases: TGTGCCAGCTCGCAGTTTTCCCCAGGAAACACCATATATTTT.

V is TRBV18 and J is TRBJ1-2; TRBD1 is a possible D gene (6 bases). CDR3 size: 14 residues. Trimming took 5 bases from V and 7 from J, leaving 17 bases between them. From germline, CDR1 is KGHSH and CDR2 LQKENI. The CDR3 nucleotides read TGTGCCAGCTCAGGGGACACCCAAAGAGGTGGCTACACCTTC. This encodes CASSGDTQRGGYTF.

The gene calls are TRBV6-5 and TRBJ2-2, with no clear D. The germline CDR1 and CDR2 sequences are MNHEY and SVGAGI. V lost 5 bases, J lost 0 bases, and 7 bases lay in between. The CDR3 has 14 residues. For the CDR3, the DNA is TGTGCCAGCAGTCCTACCGCGAACACCGGGGAGCTGTTTTTT. Amino acids: CASSPTANTGELFF.

The chain is built from TRBV24-1 and TRBJ2-1; 9 nucleotides agree with TRBD2. Trimming removed 1 base from V and 0 bases from J; junction bases left unmatched: 3. This CDR3 spans 17 amino acids. Germline V gene data show CDR1 as KGHDR and CDR2 as SFDVKD. The CDR3 nucleotides read TGTGCCACCAGTGATTTTAGCGGGAGAATCTCCTACAATGAGCAGTTCTTC. Its protein is CATSDFSGRISYNEQFF.

About this clone itself: The same CDR3 arises from other DNA sequences in this sample as well. V and J are TRBV5-1 and TRBJ1-4; D is perhaps TRBD1 (5 bases). V lost 0 bases and J lost 7, with 7 bases in between. CDR1 and CDR2 from the germline V gene are SGHRS and YFSETQ. The CDR3 is 13 amino acids. The CDR3 sequence: CASSLVGGEKLFF. In DNA form, the CDR3 reads TGCGCCAGCAGCTTGGTGGGGGGTGAAAAACTGTTTTTT.

V is TRBV7-9 and J is TRBJ2-7; no definite D call. The CDR3 covers 12 residues. Germline loops: CDR1 SEHNR, CDR2 FQNEAQ (reference sequence). V gave up 5 bases and J gave up 2 bases, with 7 bases separating them. Here the CDR3 DNA reads TGTGCCAGCAGCACCCACACCTACGAGCAGTACTTC. It translates to CASSTHTYEQYF.

J is TRBJ2-7 and V is TRBV4-2; a weak D match, TRBD2 (6 bases). Trimming removed 5 bases at V and 0 bases at J, with 17 bases between. CDR3 length: 16 residues. The germline gives CDR1 LGHNA, CDR2 YNFKEQ. The CDR3 spells CASSGGTLASSYEQYF. The DNA for the CDR3 is TGTGCCAGCAGCGGGGGGACTCTGGCGAGCTCCTACGAGCAGTACTTC.

This chain connects TRBV5-6 to TRBJ1-1, with D perhaps TRBD1 (5 bases). The CDR3 has 16 amino acids. Germline V gene sequence: CDR1 SGHDT, CDR2 YYEEEE. V was clipped by 10 bases and J by 1 base, with 23 bases between them. Written as DNA, the CDR3 is TGTGCCGGACAAGAACGAGGGACTGGACCGAACACTGAAGCTTTCTTT. Its protein product is CAGQERGTGPNTEAFF.

This chain connects TRBV29-1 to TRBJ2-1; 7 bases are a match to TRBD2. The J segment lost 4 bases and the V segment lost 5 bases, leaving 8 bases of the junction unmatched. Germline lookup yields CDR1 SQVTM and CDR2 ANQGSEA. The CDR3 length is 14 residues. CDR3 residues: CSVRKSSGYNEQFF. The CDR3 DNA reads as TGCAGCGTTAGGAAGTCTAGCGGATACAATGAGCAGTTCTTC.

The gene calls are TRBV19 and TRBJ1-4, with 9 bases lining up with TRBD1. After removal of 5 bases from V and 6 bases from J, the junction contained 4 bases not matched to a gene. Looked up from germline, CDR1 is LNHDA and CDR2 is SQIVND (reference sequence). This CDR3 comprises 14 residues. The CDR3 sequence: CASSWDRVDEKLFF. The CDR3, as DNA: TGTGCCAGTAGTTGGGACAGGGTTGATGAAAAACTGTTTTTT.

This clone has a single count. The chain recombines TRBV3-1 (or the pseudogene TRBV3-2) with TRBJ1-3, with D maybe TRBD1 (5 bases). CDR1 and CDR2 from the germline V gene are LGHDT and YNNKEL (reference sequence). Deletions cut 4 bases from V and 3 bases from J, with 10 bases between. This CDR3 contains 14 residues. For the CDR3, the DNA is TGTGCCAGCAGCCCCGACAGAAATGGAAACACCATATATTTT. Its protein product is CASSPDRNGNTIYF.

This chain's CDR3 is CASSGPRGLYEQFF. DNA for the CDR3: TGTGCCAGTAGTGGGCCCAGGGGGCTTTATGAGCAGTTCTTC. The chain is built from TRBV19 and TRBJ2-1; TRBD1 aligns across 8 bases. Germline V gene data show CDR1 as LNHDA and CDR2 as SQIVND (reference sequence). The CDR3 loop spans 14 amino acids. Trimming removed 5 bases from V and 8 bases from J; junction bases left unmatched: 8.